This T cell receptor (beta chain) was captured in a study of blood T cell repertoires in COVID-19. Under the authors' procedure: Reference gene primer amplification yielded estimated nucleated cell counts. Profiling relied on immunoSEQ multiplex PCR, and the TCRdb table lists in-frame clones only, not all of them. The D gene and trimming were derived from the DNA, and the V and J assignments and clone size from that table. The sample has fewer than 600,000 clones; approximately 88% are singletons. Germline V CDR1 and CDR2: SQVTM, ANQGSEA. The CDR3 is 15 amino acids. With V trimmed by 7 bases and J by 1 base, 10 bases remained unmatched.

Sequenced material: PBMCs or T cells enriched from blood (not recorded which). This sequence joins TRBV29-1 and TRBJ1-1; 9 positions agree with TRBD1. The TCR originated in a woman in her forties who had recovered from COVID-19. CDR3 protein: CSAGQGSTANTEAFF. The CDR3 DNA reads TGCAGCGCCGGACAGGGGTCGACGGCGAACACTGAAGCTTTCTTT.